This T cell receptor (beta chain) was recorded in a study of T cells after yellow fever vaccination. UMIs and a universal primer site were added when TCR cDNA was made by 5'RACE template switching. MiXCR, applied by TCRdb to the 5' RACE reads, yields one record per CDR3 protein. This table has a few hundred thousand distinct CDR3 sequences, around 10% appearing once. General study points: Subsequent booster samples again held most clones from primary vaccination (nearly 98% CD4, 85% to 90% CD8). On re-exposure, the response was weaker but peaked faster, at day 5 versus 15. Overall, a small share of clonotypes was seen in both CD4 and CD8 compartments.

This clonotype was seen a handful of times. What it recognizes is unknown. V dropped 4 bases and J dropped 5 bases, with 13 bases sitting between them. The CDR3 is 14 amino acids. Germline CDR1 reads SGHTA; CDR2 reads FQGNSA. The TCR sequence derives from a man aged 18 to 30 who received the YFV17D yellow fever vaccine. Specimen: PBMCs, collected on the day of the first yellow fever vaccination. The J gene is TRBJ2-3, the V gene TRBV7-2, with D hard to call. CDR3 sequence reads: CASSSTARRDTQYF. The CDR3 nucleotides read TGTGCCAGCAGCTCCACCGCCCGGCGAGATACGCAGTATTTT.